This T cell receptor (beta chain) was captured in a study of vaccination and CD4 T cells after COVID-19. Across the whole study: Sampling after COVID took place at a median of around 91 days (range 35 to 161) following diagnosis. Every culture used as a control got a CEFX pool, an HIV-1 Nef pool, or no peptide.

The table lists this clonotype with a few counts. What it binds is not known. The CDR3 extends over 16 amino acids. Germline loops: CDR1 MNHEY, CDR2 SVGAGI. Losses at the gene ends were 2 bases for V and 7 bases for J; bases not matched to a gene: 6. As to treatment: approximately 9-day PBMC culture with coronavirus spike peptide pools or control peptides (ViraFEST assay). At the Johns Hopkins FTIC core, DNA taken from cultured CD4+ T cells was sequenced by way of the Oncomine TCR Beta short-read assay. TCRdb re-analysed the PCR reads in MiXCR, keeping a single row per CDR3 protein. Of approximately 12,000 distinct CDR3 sequences in the sample, around 21% were seen once.

This sequence joins TRBV6-5 and TRBJ2-1; 12 bases agree with TRBD2. This receptor was taken from a human donor who received a COVID-19 vaccine. The sequencing used CD4+ T cells from blood, cultured in vitro, collected before SARS-CoV-2 vaccination. CDR3 amino acids: CASSYESSGGANEQFF. CDR3 bases: TGTGCCAGCAGTTACGAGTCTAGCGGGGGGGCTAATGAGCAGTTCTTC.